These 19 T cell receptor beta chains share one sample of origin, sequenced in a study of somatic mutations in cytotoxic T cells in rheumatoid arthritis. Using immunoSEQ multiplex PCR, the repertoire was profiled, and TCRdb retains in-frame clones only, with some absent. The data show roughly 23,000 clones, nearly 80% seen once. Source material: CD8+ T cells sorted from blood. All receptors come from an adult with rheumatoid arthritis.

This sequence joins TRBV5-1 and TRBJ1-1, with D perhaps TRBD1 (5 bases). The V and J ends lost 3 bases and 0 bases respectively, with 15 bases between them. The CDR3 contains 16 residues. The germline V gene has CDR1 SGHRS and CDR2 YFSETQ. The CDR3 DNA sequence: TGCGCCAGCAGCTCCGACAGAGAAAACATGAACACTGAAGCTTTCTTT. It codes for CASSSDRENMNTEAFF.

This clone has just a few counts. The chain employs TRBV29-1 and TRBJ1-2; D possibly corresponds to TRBD1 (6 bases). V was clipped by 5 bases and J by 3 bases, with 13 bases between them. Germline values: CDR1 SQVTM, CDR2 ANQGSEA. The CDR3 is 13 residues long. The CDR3 DNA follows: TGCAGCGTTACAGGGTCTCAGGACTATGGCTACACCTTC. Translation gives CSVTGSQDYGYTF. Full variable domain (remainder filled in from reference TRBV29-1 and TRBJ1-2): SAVISQKPSRDICQRGTSLTIQCQVDSQVTMMFWYRQQPGQSLTLIATANQGSEATYESGFVIDKFPISRPNLTFSTLTVSNMSPEDSSIYLCSVTGSQDYGYTFGSGTRLTVV.

This clone was detected once. V and J are TRBV7-2 and TRBJ2-5, with D maybe TRBD2 (6 bases). The CDR3 sequence is 16 residues long. V was pared by 5 bases and J by 5 bases, with 21 bases between. Per the germline V gene, CDR1 is SGHTA and CDR2 is FQGNSA. Written as DNA, the CDR3 is TGTGCCAGCAGCCGACCGTCCTCTAGCGAGGGTGAGACCCAGTACTTC. Amino acids: CASSRPSSSEGETQYF.

The gene calls are TRBV9 and TRBJ1-6, with 10 bases aligning to TRBD1. The CDR3 runs 16 residues. Germline CDR1 SGDLS, CDR2 YYNGEE. With 5 bases clipped from V and 7 bases from J, the junction kept 9 bases outside the gene matches. The CDR3 DNA is TGTGCCAGCAGTGCGGGACAGGGGAACGAGAATTCACCCCTCCACTTT. Its protein product is CASSAGQGNENSPLHF.

The gene calls are TRBV5-6 and TRBJ2-7; TRBD2 agrees at 12 bases. The CDR3 is 13 residues long. V trimming: 8 bases; J trimming: 3 bases; junction bases outside the gene matches: 3. The germline CDR1 and CDR2 sequences are SGHDT and YYEEEE. The CDR3 nucleotides read TGTGCCAGTAGGACTAGCGGGAACTACGAGCAGTACTTC. It is translated as CASRTSGNYEQYF.

The chain uses TRBV27 and TRBJ2-4; D tentatively reads TRBD1 or TRBD2 (6 bases each). The CDR3 has 16 amino acids. V lost 6 bases and J 1 base, leaving 16 bases between the germline ends. Germline assignment: CDR1 MNHEY and CDR2 SMNVEV (reference sequence). The CDR3 loop is CASRGAGSRAKNIQYF. The DNA for the CDR3 is TGTGCCAGCAGGGGGGCGGGAAGCAGGGCCAAAAACATTCAGTACTTC.

This clone is a singleton in its sample. This chain connects TRBV30 to TRBJ2-3; D might be TRBD1 or TRBD2, each matching 5 bases. CDR1 is GTSNPN, CDR2 SVGIG, per germline (reference sequence). Trimming shortened V by 0 bases and J by 0 bases, and 19 bases separated the two germline ends. The CDR3 length is 18 residues. The CDR3 is CAWSVRGAARFSTDTQYF. CDR3 coding DNA: TGTGCCTGGAGTGTAAGAGGGGCGGCGAGATTTAGCACAGATACGCAGTATTTT.

The chain combines TRBV4-2 with TRBJ2-1, with 8 bases that match TRBD2. This CDR3 comprises 18 residues. The germline V gene has CDR1 LGHNA and CDR2 YNFKEQ. V was pared by 0 bases and J by 7 bases, with 14 bases of the junction left unmatched. The CDR3 protein is CASSQDGTAGGRENEQFF. In DNA form, the CDR3 reads TGTGCCAGCAGCCAAGATGGGACCGCGGGAGGCCGGGAGAATGAGCAGTTCTTC.

This clone appeared a few times. The chain carries TRBV7-8 and TRBJ2-1; D perhaps matches TRBD1 (6 bases). V was shortened by 5 bases and J by 10 bases, with 12 bases between the two germline ends. This CDR3 region has 12 residues. The germline CDR1 and CDR2 sequences are SGHVS and FQNEAQ. The CDR3 here is CASSPGVREQFF. The CDR3 nucleotides are TGTGCCAGCAGCCCAGGGGTCCGGGAGCAGTTCTTC. Combining the CDR3 with reference TRBV7-8 and TRBJ2-1 gives the whole variable domain GAGVSQSPRYKVAKRGQDVALRCDPISGHVSLFWYQQALGQGPEFLTYFQNEAQLDKSGLPSDRFFAERPEGSVSTLKIQRTQQEDSAVYLCASSPGVREQFFGPGTRLTVL.

V is TRBV2 and J is TRBJ2-7; D is tentatively TRBD1 or TRBD2 (5 bases each). The germline CDR1 and CDR2 sequences are SNHLY and FYNNEI. The CDR3 loop spans 12 amino acids. V was clipped by 6 bases and J by 4 bases, with 10 bases between them. As DNA, the CDR3 is TGTGCCAGCAGCCCGGGACCGTACGAGCAGTACTTC. It encodes CASSPGPYEQYF.

Written as DNA, the CDR3 is TGTGCCAGCAGTGGGGGGGGAGGACTCTCCTACGAGCAGTACTTC. Its protein is CASSGGGGLSYEQYF. V and J are TRBV27 and TRBJ2-7; 7 nucleotides align to TRBD2. This CDR3 has 15 residues. CDR1 and CDR2 (germline): MNHEY, SMNVEV (reference sequence). The ends lost 5 bases at V and 0 bases at J; junction bases unmatched: 7.

This chain connects TRBV4-1 to TRBJ2-5; TRBD2 is a possible D gene (5 bases). The end of the DNA fits TRBJ2-7 better, so the J call may be wrong. This CDR3 is 15 amino acids long. Germline CDR1 MGHRA, CDR2 YSYEKL. CDR3 nucleotides: TGCGCCAGCAGCCAAGAAAGAGGGAACGCGTACGAGCAGTACTTC. Protein product: CASSQERGNAYEQYF.

The genes are TRBV9 and TRBJ2-1, with D unclear. Per germline, CDR1 SGDLS and CDR2 YYNGEE. V was pared by 0 bases and J by 4 bases, with 8 bases between. This CDR3 spans 14 amino acids. The CDR3 DNA follows: TGTGCCAGCAGCGTAGGGGCAGATTACAATGAGCAGTTCTTC. This gives the protein CASSVGADYNEQFF. Full variable domain (rest looked up from reference TRBV9 and TRBJ2-1): DSGVTQTPKHLITATGQRVTLRCSPRSGDLSVYWYQQSLDQGLQFLIQYYNGEERAKGNILERFSAQQFPDLHSELNLSSLELGDSALYFCASSVGADYNEQFFGPGTRLTVL.

The rearrangement uses TRBV10-2 and TRBJ2-7; D is perhaps TRBD1 or TRBD2 (5 bases each). The germline V and J ends were trimmed by 8 bases and 3 bases, with 14 bases remaining between them. The CDR3 spans 13 residues. The V gene's germline CDR1 is WSHSY and CDR2 SAAADI. CDR3 in DNA: TGCGCCAGCGCTACCGGGGCCTTCTACGAGCAGTACTTC. Translating it yields CASATGAFYEQYF.

The chain uses TRBV10-3 and TRBJ2-7; unclear D gene. V was trimmed by 0 bases and J by 3 bases, leaving 6 bases between them. Germline values: CDR1 ENHRY, CDR2 SYGVKD. CDR3 length: 13 residues. CDR3 protein: CAISESWVYEQYF. CDR3 DNA sequence: TGTGCCATCAGTGAGTCATGGGTCTACGAGCAGTACTTC.

The CDR3 reads CATSRRSRVVNYGYTF. The CDR3 DNA is TGTGCCACCAGCAGAAGGTCCCGGGTAGTTAACTATGGCTACACCTTC. The chain is built from TRBV15 and TRBJ1-2, with D unclear. The CDR3 is 16 residues long. Per germline, CDR1 LNHNV and CDR2 YYDKDF (reference sequence). V lost 2 bases and J 1 base, leaving 14 bases between the germline ends.

The chain links TRBV9 to TRBJ2-1, with TRBD2 identical over 12 bases. The CDR3 has 18 amino acids. The germline gives CDR1 SGDLS, CDR2 YYNGEE. The V and J ends lost 3 bases and 6 bases, in that order; junction bases with no gene match: 13. CDR3 loop: CASSALERLAGVSNEQFF. The DNA of the CDR3 is TGTGCCAGCAGCGCCCTAGAGCGACTAGCGGGGGTCAGCAATGAGCAGTTCTTC.

By its share, this clone is hyperexpanded. The J gene is TRBJ1-6, the V gene TRBV12-5; the D is unclear. Germline values: CDR1 LGHNT, CDR2 FRNRAP. This CDR3 spans 12 amino acids. With 1 base removed from V and 14 bases from J, the gap between germline ends came to 9 bases. This CDR3 is CASGLGGITLHF. The CDR3 DNA reads TGTGCTAGTGGTTTGGGCGGGATTACCCTCCACTTT.

This clone was recorded a few times. This chain uses TRBV2 with TRBJ2-7; D might be TRBD2 (6 bases). V shed 4 bases and J shed 2 bases, with 15 bases lying between them. The CDR3 has 15 amino acids. Per germline, CDR1 SNHLY and CDR2 FYNNEI. CDR3 protein: CASSARRGRTYEQYF. The DNA of the CDR3 is TGTGCCAGCAGTGCCCGGCGGGGTAGGACCTACGAGCAGTACTTC.